Presented here are 16 T cell receptor beta chains from one specimen sequenced in a study of monozygotic twins with inflammatory bowel disease. TCRdb re-called the 5' RACE reads and catalogs CDR3 proteins one per entry, DNA excluded. In total, the table holds about 300,000 distinct CDR3 sequences. Sequences were obtained from blood. These receptor sequences come from a human donor with ulcerative colitis or Crohn's disease, or a healthy co-twin of an affected twin (not recorded which).

This chain's CDR3 is CSAIPQGQNTEAFF. The V gene is TRBV20-1, the J gene TRBJ1-1; TCRdb's D call, TRBD1, is unchecked because there is no DNA. The germline CDR1 and CDR2 sequences are DFQATT and SNEGSKA (reference sequence). The CDR3 is 14 residues long.

The V and J genes are TRBV7-9 and TRBJ2-3. This CDR3 has 12 amino acids. Germline CDR1 reads SEHNR; CDR2 reads FQNEAQ (reference sequence). The CDR3 loop reads CASSWTTDTQYF. Using reference TRBV7-9 and TRBJ2-3 for the parts outside the CDR3, the full variable domain is DTGVSQNPRHKITKRGQNVTFRCDPISEHNRLYWYRQTLGQGPEFLTYFQNEAQLEKSRLLSDRFSAERPKGSFSTLEIQRTEQGDSAMYLCASSWTTDTQYFGPGTRLTVL.

The rearrangement uses TRBV5-1 and TRBJ2-7. There are 14 residues in the CDR3. The germline gives CDR1 SGHRS, CDR2 YFSETQ. CDR3 region: CASSLTLGNYEQYF.

This sequence joins TRBV27 and TRBJ1-4. Per the germline V gene, CDR1 is MNHEY and CDR2 is SMNVEV (reference sequence). CDR3 length: 12 residues. CDR3 residues: CASSKLSEKLFF.

The chain is built from TRBV10-3 and TRBJ2-7; TCRdb returns TRBD1, unconfirmable since there is no DNA. The CDR3 length is 15 residues. Germline-derived CDR1 and CDR2 are ENHRY and SYGVKD. The CDR3 region is CAISAADRKTYEQYF.

This CDR3 reads CASRTTGGRGELFF. The chain carries TRBV6-1 and TRBJ2-2; TCRdb picks TRBD1, but there is no DNA to check that call. The CDR3 runs 14 residues. The germline CDR1 and CDR2 sequences are MNHNS and SASEGT.

J is TRBJ2-1 and V is TRBV12-5; TCRdb picks TRBD2, but there is no DNA to check that call. The CDR3 length is 12 residues. CDR1 and CDR2 (germline): LGHNT, FRNRAP. CDR3 region: CASGSGGGEQFF. Full variable domain (remainder filled in from reference TRBV12-5 and TRBJ2-1): DARVTQTPRHKVTEMGQEVTMRCQPILGHNTVFWYRQTMMQGLELLAYFRNRAPLDDSGMPKDRFSAEMPDATLATLKIQPSEPRDSAVYFCASGSGGGEQFFGPGTRLTVL.

The chain combines TRBV6-6 with TRBJ2-5. CDR1 and CDR2 from the germline V gene are MNHNY and SVGAGI (reference sequence). CDR3 length: 12 residues. The CDR3 spells CASSSNKETQYF.

This chain links TRBV30 with TRBJ1-1. Germline CDR1 GTSNPN, CDR2 SVGIG (reference sequence). The CDR3 length is 12 residues. CDR3 residues: CALSGYITEAFF. The full variable domain, completed using reference TRBV30 and TRBJ1-1, is SQTIHQWPATLVQPVGSPLSLECTVEGTSNPNLYWYRQAAGRGLQLLFYSVGIGQISSEVPQNLSASRPQDRQFILSSKKLLLSDSGFYLCALSGYITEAFFGQGTRLTVV.

The gene calls are TRBV5-1 and TRBJ2-1; TCRdb's assignment of TRBD2 cannot be checked, as there is no DNA. CDR1 and CDR2 from the germline V gene are SGHRS and YFSETQ. This CDR3 is 13 amino acids long. CDR3: CASSLEFATEQFF.

The chain uses TRBV19 and TRBJ2-1; as DNA is missing, the TRBD1 call by TCRdb cannot be tested. Per the germline V gene, CDR1 is LNHDA and CDR2 is SQIVND (reference sequence). This CDR3 has 16 residues. CDR3 residues: CASNLDGSGAYNEQFF. The variable domain in full, completed from reference TRBV19 and TRBJ2-1, reads DGGITQSPKYLFRKEGQNVTLSCEQNLNHDAMYWYRQDPGQGLRLIYYSQIVNDFQKGDIAEGYSVSREKKESFPLTVTSAQKNPTAFYLCASNLDGSGAYNEQFFGPGTRLTVL.

The rearrangement links TRBV18 to TRBJ2-1. CDR1 is KGHSH, CDR2 LQKENI, per germline. The CDR3 covers 12 residues. This CDR3 reads CASSDDYNEQFF.

V usage is TRBV12-3 or TRBV12-4 and J usage is TRBJ2-1; TCRdb gives TRBD1 as the D gene, but with no DNA this cannot be confirmed. The CDR3 spans 15 residues. CDR3 protein: CASSFKTVSYNEQFF.

This chain joins TRBV20-1 and TRBJ2-3; absent DNA, TCRdb's TRBD2 call cannot be checked. This CDR3 region has 13 residues. Germline V gives CDR1 DFQATT, CDR2 SNEGSKA (reference sequence). Here the CDR3 reads CSPTDWSTDTQYF.

This rearrangement joins TRBV6-5 to TRBJ2-7. Germline assignment: CDR1 MNHEY and CDR2 SVGAGI. This CDR3 region has 12 residues. The CDR3 is CASSNEVYEQYF.

This sequence joins TRBV7-2 and TRBJ1-1. The germline V gene encodes CDR1 SGHTA and CDR2 FQGNSA. The CDR3 loop spans 13 amino acids. Here the CDR3 reads CASSLVESTEAFF.